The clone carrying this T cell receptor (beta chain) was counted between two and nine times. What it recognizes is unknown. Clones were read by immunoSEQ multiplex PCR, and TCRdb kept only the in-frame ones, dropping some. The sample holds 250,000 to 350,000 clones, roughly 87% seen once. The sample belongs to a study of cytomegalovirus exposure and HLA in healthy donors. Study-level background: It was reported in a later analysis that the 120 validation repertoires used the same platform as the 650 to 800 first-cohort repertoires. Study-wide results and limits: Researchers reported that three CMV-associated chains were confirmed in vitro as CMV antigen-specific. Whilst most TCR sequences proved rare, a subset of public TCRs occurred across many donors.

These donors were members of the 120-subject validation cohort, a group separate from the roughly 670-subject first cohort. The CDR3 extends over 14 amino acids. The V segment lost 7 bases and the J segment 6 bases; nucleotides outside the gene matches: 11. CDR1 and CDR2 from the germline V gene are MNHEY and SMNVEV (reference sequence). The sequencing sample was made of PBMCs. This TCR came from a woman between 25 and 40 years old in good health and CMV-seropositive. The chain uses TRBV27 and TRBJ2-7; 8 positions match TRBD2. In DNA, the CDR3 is TGTGCCAGCACCCGGGGGGGGCGTCTGGGCGAGCAGTACTTC. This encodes CASTRGGRLGEQYF.